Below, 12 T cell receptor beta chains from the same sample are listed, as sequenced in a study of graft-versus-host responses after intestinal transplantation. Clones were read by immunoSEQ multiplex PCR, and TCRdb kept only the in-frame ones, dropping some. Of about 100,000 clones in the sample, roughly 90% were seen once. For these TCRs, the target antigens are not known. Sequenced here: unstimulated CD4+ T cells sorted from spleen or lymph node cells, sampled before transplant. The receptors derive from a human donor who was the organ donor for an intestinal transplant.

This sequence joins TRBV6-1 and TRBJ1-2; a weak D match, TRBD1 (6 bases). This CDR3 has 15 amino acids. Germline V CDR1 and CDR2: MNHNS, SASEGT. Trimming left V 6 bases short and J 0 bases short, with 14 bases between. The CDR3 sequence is CASRPGHGANYGYTF. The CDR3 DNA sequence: TGTGCCAGCAGGCCGGGACACGGAGCTAACTATGGCTACACCTTC.

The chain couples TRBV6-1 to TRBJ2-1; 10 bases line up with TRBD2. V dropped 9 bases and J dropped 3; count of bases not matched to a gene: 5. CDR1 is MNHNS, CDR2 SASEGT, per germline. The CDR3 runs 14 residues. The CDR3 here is CASTWTSGYNEQFF. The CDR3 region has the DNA TGTGCCAGTACTTGGACTAGCGGCTACAATGAGCAGTTCTTC.

The CDR3 protein is CASSPRDRGTYEQYF. Here the CDR3 DNA reads TGTGCCAGCTCACCGCGGGACAGGGGTACCTACGAGCAGTACTTC. The chain employs TRBV18 and TRBJ2-7; TRBD1 aligns across 10 bases. V lost 3 bases to trimming and J lost 2 bases; unmatched junction nucleotides: 4. This CDR3 has 15 amino acids. Germline V lookup: CDR1 KGHSH, CDR2 LQKENI.

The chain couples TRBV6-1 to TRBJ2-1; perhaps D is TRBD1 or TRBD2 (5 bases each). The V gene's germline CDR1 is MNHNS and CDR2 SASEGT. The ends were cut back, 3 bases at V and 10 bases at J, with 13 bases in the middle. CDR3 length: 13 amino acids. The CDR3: CASSEGRLGEQFF. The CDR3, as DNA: TGTGCCAGCAGTGAGGGACGGTTGGGAGAGCAGTTCTTC.

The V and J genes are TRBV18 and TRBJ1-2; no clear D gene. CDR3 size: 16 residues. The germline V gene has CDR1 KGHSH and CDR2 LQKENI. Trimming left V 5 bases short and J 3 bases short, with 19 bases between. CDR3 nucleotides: TGTGCCAGCTCAAGCCCCTTAAGGGAAGAGGACTATGGCTACACCTTC. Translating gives CASSSPLREEDYGYTF.

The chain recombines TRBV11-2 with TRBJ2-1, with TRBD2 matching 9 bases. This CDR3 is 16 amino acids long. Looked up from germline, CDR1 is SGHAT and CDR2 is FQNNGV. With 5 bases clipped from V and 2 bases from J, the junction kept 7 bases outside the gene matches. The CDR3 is CASSPFSGGPYNEQFF. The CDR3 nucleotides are TGTGCCAGCAGCCCCTTTAGCGGGGGCCCCTACAATGAGCAGTTCTTC.

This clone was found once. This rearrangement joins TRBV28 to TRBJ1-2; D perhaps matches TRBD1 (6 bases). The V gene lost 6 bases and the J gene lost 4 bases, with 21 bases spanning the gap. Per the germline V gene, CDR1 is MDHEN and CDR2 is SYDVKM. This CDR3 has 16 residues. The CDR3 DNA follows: TGTGCCAGCAGCAGTCCAGGGGAATCTTCAGTCTATGGCTACACCTTC. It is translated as CASSSPGESSVYGYTF.

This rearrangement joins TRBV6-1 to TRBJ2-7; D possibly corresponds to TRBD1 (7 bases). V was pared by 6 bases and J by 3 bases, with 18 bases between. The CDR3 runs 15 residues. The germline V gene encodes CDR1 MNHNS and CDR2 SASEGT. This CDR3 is CASRWGGTVSYEQYF. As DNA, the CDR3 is TGTGCCAGCAGGTGGGGCGGGACAGTCAGCTACGAGCAGTACTTC.

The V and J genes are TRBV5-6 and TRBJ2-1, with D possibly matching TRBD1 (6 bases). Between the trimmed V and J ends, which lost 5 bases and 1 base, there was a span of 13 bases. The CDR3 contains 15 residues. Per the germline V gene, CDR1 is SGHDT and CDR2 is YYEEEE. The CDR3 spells CASSYDRKSYNEQFF. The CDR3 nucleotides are TGTGCCAGCAGTTATGACAGGAAGTCCTACAATGAGCAGTTCTTC.

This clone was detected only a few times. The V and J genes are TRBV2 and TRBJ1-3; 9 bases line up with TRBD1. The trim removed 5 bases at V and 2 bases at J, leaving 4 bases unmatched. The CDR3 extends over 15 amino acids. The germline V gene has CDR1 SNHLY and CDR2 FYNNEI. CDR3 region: CASSFTGGAGNTIYF. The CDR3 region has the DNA TGTGCCAGCAGTTTTACAGGGGGCGCTGGAAACACCATATATTTT. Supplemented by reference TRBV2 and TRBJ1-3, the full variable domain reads EPEVTQTPSHQVTQMGQEVILRCVPISNHLYFYWYRQILGQKVEFLVSFYNNEISEKSEIFDDQFSVERPDGSNFTLKIRSTKLEDSAMYFCASSFTGGAGNTIYFGEGSWLTVV.

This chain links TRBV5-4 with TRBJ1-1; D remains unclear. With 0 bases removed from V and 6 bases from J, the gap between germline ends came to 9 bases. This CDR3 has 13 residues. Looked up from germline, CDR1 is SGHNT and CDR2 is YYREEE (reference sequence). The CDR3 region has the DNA TGTGCCAGCAGCTTGGTGGTCGGGGCTGAAGCTTTCTTT. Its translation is CASSLVVGAEAFF.

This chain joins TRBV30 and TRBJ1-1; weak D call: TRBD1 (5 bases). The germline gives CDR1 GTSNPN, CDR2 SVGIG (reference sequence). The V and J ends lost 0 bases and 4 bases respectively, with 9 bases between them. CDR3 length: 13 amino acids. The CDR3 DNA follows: TGTGCCTGGAGTGTAAAGGGGTTCACTGAAGCTTTCTTT. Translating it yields CAWSVKGFTEAFF.